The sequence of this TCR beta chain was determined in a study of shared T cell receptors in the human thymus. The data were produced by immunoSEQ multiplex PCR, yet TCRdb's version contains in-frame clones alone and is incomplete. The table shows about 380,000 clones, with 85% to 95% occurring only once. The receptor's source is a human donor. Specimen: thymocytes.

CDR3 amino acids: CASSEEGEWSQPQHF. CDR3 nucleotides: TGTGCCAGCAGTGAAGAAGGGGAGTGGAGTCAGCCCCAGCATTTT. V gene TRBV25-1 combines with J gene TRBJ1-5; possible D gene TRBD1, 5 bases. Germline V CDR1 and CDR2: MGHDK, SYGVNS. CDR3 length equals 15 residues. Trimming left V 2 bases short and J 6 bases short, with 14 bases between.